These 29 T cell receptor beta chains were sequenced from one sample in a study of tumour-infiltrating T cells in Burkitt lymphoma. The table came from immunoSEQ multiplex PCR; TCRdb's copy has only in-frame clones and leaves some out. The table records roughly 860 clones, 20% to 25% of them present only once. Sequencing used tumor tissue. The source is a human donor with Burkitt lymphoma.

This clone was counted a few times. V gene TRBV5-4 combines with J gene TRBJ1-4; D gene uncertain. V shed 0 bases and J shed 3 bases, with 6 bases lying between them. This CDR3 comprises 14 residues. Germline loops: CDR1 SGHNT, CDR2 YYREEE (reference sequence). The CDR3 loop is CASSLAGSNEKLFF. Here the CDR3 DNA reads TGTGCCAGCAGCTTGGCTGGGTCTAATGAAAAACTGTTTTTT.

The chain employs TRBV5-4 and TRBJ2-1, with TRBD2 as a possible D gene (5 bases). Germline assignment: CDR1 SGHNT and CDR2 YYREEE (reference sequence). V lost 0 bases and J lost 0, with 10 bases in between. The CDR3 sequence is 16 residues long. The DNA for the CDR3 is TGTGCCAGCAGCTTGGGCGGGCCGAGCTCCTACAATGAGCAGTTCTTC. This translates into CASSLGGPSSYNEQFF.

By proportion, this clone is large (0.1 to 1%). J is TRBJ1-4 and V is TRBV6-5; the D gene is possibly TRBD1 (5 bases). With 5 bases removed from V and 8 bases from J, the gap between germline ends came to 15 bases. The CDR3 covers 14 residues. Germline loops: CDR1 MNHEY, CDR2 SVGAGI. CDR3 in DNA: TGTGCCAGCAGTCCCGACAGCTATAACGAAAAACTGTTTTTT. Protein product: CASSPDSYNEKLFF.

In the case of this clone: A much larger clone sits a single nucleotide away, making a read error possible. Other DNA sequences in this specimen translate into the identical CDR3. V usage is TRBV7-2 and J usage is TRBJ2-5; D unclear. CDR1 SGHTA and CDR2 FQGNSA come from the germline V gene. The CDR3 length is 14 residues. The CDR3 region has the DNA TGTGCCAGCAGCCCATCGACATTACAAGAAACCCAGTACTTC. Translation: CASSPSTLQETQYF.

A few counts support this clone. The V and J genes are TRBV6-5 and TRBJ2-2, with D tentatively TRBD1 (5 bases). CDR1 is MNHEY and CDR2 is SVGAGI in the germline V gene. V gave up 6 bases and J gave up 7 bases, with 12 bases separating them. This CDR3 region has 13 residues. As DNA, the CDR3 is TGTGCCAGCAGATCCAGGGTAATCGGGGAGCTGTTTTTT. This translates into CASRSRVIGELFF.

This clone appeared a few times. The chain combines TRBV2 with TRBJ2-3; TRBD2 matches at 8 bases. This CDR3 contains 14 residues. V lost 7 bases and J lost 2; bases outside the gene matches: 5. The germline V gene encodes CDR1 SNHLY and CDR2 FYNNEI. In DNA, the CDR3 is TGTGCCAGCACAGCGCGGGGGGTCACAGATACGCAGTATTTT. This codes for CASTARGVTDTQYF. Combining the CDR3 with reference TRBV2 and TRBJ2-3 gives the whole variable domain EPEVTQTPSHQVTQMGQEVILRCVPISNHLYFYWYRQILGQKVEFLVSFYNNEISEKSEIFDDQFSVERPDGSNFTLKIRSTKLEDSAMYFCASTARGVTDTQYFGPGTRLTVL.

For this clone: Other DNA variants within this sample encode the same CDR3. The V gene is TRBV5-4, the J gene TRBJ2-1, with D possibly matching TRBD2 (6 bases). The V gene's germline CDR1 is SGHNT and CDR2 YYREEE (reference sequence). The CDR3 is 15 amino acids. Trimming cost V 2 bases and J 4 bases, with 13 bases left between them. The CDR3 loop is CASSFGGSSYNEQFF. As DNA, the CDR3 is TGTGCCAGCAGCTTCGGGGGAAGTTCTTACAATGAGCAGTTCTTC.

This clone has only a few counts. The V gene is TRBV9, the J gene TRBJ2-5; D gene uncertain. Germline V lookup: CDR1 SGDLS, CDR2 YYNGEE. V lost 0 bases to trimming and J lost 5 bases, with 11 bases between them. The CDR3 contains 14 residues. This CDR3 is CASSVDSFAETQYF. CDR3 DNA sequence: TGTGCCAGCAGCGTAGATTCATTCGCGGAGACCCAGTACTTC.

The chain uses TRBV5-1 and TRBJ2-1, with D possibly called TRBD1 or TRBD2 (6 bases each). This CDR3 is built from 14 residues. CDR1 is SGHRS, CDR2 YFSETQ, per germline. V was trimmed by 5 bases and J by 7 bases, leaving 16 bases between them. The CDR3 DNA follows: TGCGCCAGCAGGCCCCCGGGGGCGGCGAATGAGCAGTTCTTC. It codes for CASRPPGAANEQFF.

The rearrangement uses TRBV28 and TRBJ2-6; either TRBD1 or TRBD2 may supply D (5 bases each). Germline V gene lookup returns CDR1 MDHEN and CDR2 SYDVKM. V lost 3 bases and J lost 2, with 8 bases in between. The CDR3 contains 15 residues. CDR3 protein: CASSFGGPGANVLTF. CDR3 DNA: TGTGCCAGCAGTTTTGGGGGTCCTGGGGCCAACGTCCTGACTTTC.

This clone was seen only a few times. The rearrangement joins TRBV4-3 to TRBJ2-1; TRBD1 or TRBD2 may be the D gene (5 bases each). V lost 0 bases and J lost 5, with 17 bases in between. There are 17 residues in the CDR3. The germline V gene encodes CDR1 LGHNA and CDR2 YSLEER. CDR3 DNA sequence: TGCGCCAGCAGCCAAGACCGGGGCCACGGGACCCACAATGAGCAGTTCTTC. It encodes CASSQDRGHGTHNEQFF.

This clone was found a few times. The DNA of the CDR3 is TGTGCCAGCAGCTTAGAAAACAGTGGAGTCCACGAGCAGTACTTC. This sequence encodes CASSLENSGVHEQYF. This sequence joins TRBV11-3 and TRBJ2-7; D not certain. CDR1 and CDR2 (germline): SGHNT, YENEEA. The ends were cut back, 0 bases at V and 5 bases at J, with 14 bases in the middle. The CDR3 has 15 amino acids.

The rearrangement joins TRBV21-1 to TRBJ1-1. TRBV21-1 has pseudogene status. The CDR3 runs 16 residues. The CDR3 is CASSSGEGRANTEAFF. CDR3 sequence (DNA): TGTGCCAGCAGCTCCGGGGAGGGCAGGGCGAACACTGAAGCTTTCTTT.

The sample holds a few counts of this clone. V gene TRBV19 combines with J gene TRBJ2-7; D might be TRBD1 (7 bases). Germline values: CDR1 LNHDA, CDR2 SQIVND (reference sequence). The V end was cut by 4 bases, the J end by 7 bases, with 17 bases between. The CDR3 sequence is 14 residues long. The CDR3 DNA is TGTGCCAGTAGTACTCCGGAGGGGGCAAGGGAGCAGTACTTC. Translating it yields CASSTPEGAREQYF.

The J gene is TRBJ1-1, the V gene TRBV27; TRBD1 might be the D (5 bases). CDR3 length: 20 amino acids. The germline V and J ends were trimmed by 3 bases and 2 bases, with 28 bases remaining between them. Germline values: CDR1 MNHEY, CDR2 SMNVEV (reference sequence). The DNA of the CDR3 is TGTGCCAGCAGTTTCTGGACAATCGGCAACGTTGGAGCTTCAAACACTGAAGCTTTCTTT. This codes for CASSFWTIGNVGASNTEAFF.

This clone has more than one count but fewer than ten. Within the sample, other DNA sequences also encode this same CDR3. The chain links TRBV6-6 to TRBJ1-5; no clear D gene. The V gene's germline CDR1 is MNHNY and CDR2 SVGAGI (reference sequence). The ends were cut back, 3 bases at V and 0 bases at J, with 6 bases in the middle. The CDR3 is 14 amino acids. CDR3 loop: CASSYSYSNQPQHF. For the CDR3, the DNA is TGTGCCAGCAGTTATTCGTATAGCAATCAGCCCCAGCATTTT.

V is TRBV29-1 and J is TRBJ1-2; D unresolved. Deletions cut 1 base from V and 0 bases from J, with 6 bases between. Per the germline V gene, CDR1 is SQVTM and CDR2 is ANQGSEA. This CDR3 comprises 13 residues. The CDR3 spells CSVEGAANYGYTF. The CDR3 coding sequence is TGCAGCGTTGAAGGGGCGGCTAACTATGGCTACACCTTC.

This clone is classed as large. V and J are TRBV4-2 and TRBJ2-7; D may be TRBD1 (6 bases). Germline V gene lookup returns CDR1 LGHNA and CDR2 YNFKEQ. The CDR3 consists of 17 residues. The germline V and J ends were trimmed by 1 base and 0 bases, with 16 bases remaining between them. Here the CDR3 DNA reads TGTGCCAGCAGCCAAGCGGTTGGGGGCACTGGCTCCTACGAGCAGTACTTC. Translating gives CASSQAVGGTGSYEQYF.

Within the sample, this clone is large. The rearrangement links TRBV27 to TRBJ2-5, with a possible D match to TRBD2 (5 bases). Trimming shortened V by 6 bases and J by 2 bases, and 16 bases separated the two germline ends. CDR1 MNHEY and CDR2 SMNVEV come from the germline V gene (reference sequence). CDR3 length equals 15 residues. This chain's CDR3 is CASRTPKAAQETQYF. CDR3 DNA sequence: TGTGCCAGCAGGACCCCTAAAGCGGCGCAAGAGACCCAGTACTTC.

This clone has just a few counts. The chain employs TRBV5-1 and TRBJ1-4; D remains unclear. Trimming shortened V by 4 bases and J by 4 bases, and 14 bases separated the two germline ends. This CDR3 is 15 amino acids long. Germline V gene data show CDR1 as SGHRS and CDR2 as YFSETQ. The CDR3 here is CASSQFGHHNEKLFF. CDR3 nucleotide sequence: TGCGCCAGCAGCCAGTTCGGCCATCATAATGAAAAACTGTTTTTT.

This clone has a handful of counts. The chain carries TRBV5-1 and TRBJ2-1; 11 bases agree with TRBD2. Germline V gene lookup returns CDR1 SGHRS and CDR2 YFSETQ. The CDR3 has 15 residues. Germline trimming cut 4 bases from V and 2 bases from J; bases unmatched to any gene: 2. In nucleotides, the CDR3 is TGCGCCAGCAGCATTAGCGGGGGGGCCTACAATGAGCAGTTCTTC. Encoded protein: CASSISGGAYNEQFF. Complete variable domain (other parts from reference TRBV5-1 and TRBJ2-1): KAGVTQTPRYLIKTRGQQVTLSCSPISGHRSVSWYQQTPGQGLQFLFEYFSETQRNKGNFPGRFSGRQFSNSRSEMNVSTLELGDSALYLCASSISGGAYNEQFFGPGTRLTVL.

V and J are TRBV27 and TRBJ2-7, with 8 bases that match TRBD1. The CDR3 spans 14 residues. The ends lost 6 bases at V and 0 bases at J; junction bases unmatched: 4. The germline CDR1 and CDR2 sequences are MNHEY and SMNVEV (reference sequence). CDR3 nucleotides: TGTGCCAGCAGCGGACAGGGTAGCTCCTACGAGCAGTACTTC. Protein sequence: CASSGQGSSYEQYF.

By frequency in the sample, this clone is large. The V and J genes are TRBV7-6 and TRBJ2-7, with TRBD1 matching over 11 bases. The J segment lost 3 bases and the V segment lost 5 bases, leaving 6 bases of the junction unmatched. The CDR3 is 15 residues long. Germline V CDR1 and CDR2: SGHVS, FNYEAQ. The CDR3 coding sequence is TGTGCCAGCAGCCAGGACAGGGGGCCCGTCTACGAGCAGTACTTC. Residues: CASSQDRGPVYEQYF.

V is TRBV5-8 and J is TRBJ1-4; unclear D gene. Trimming removed 0 bases from V and 3 bases from J, with 6 bases in between. Germline V gene lookup returns CDR1 SGHTS and CDR2 YDEGEE. CDR3 size: 14 residues. This CDR3 reads CASSLAGSNEKLFF. The DNA for the CDR3 is TGTGCCAGCAGCTTGGCTGGGTCTAATGAAAAACTGTTTTTT. The whole variable domain, remainder taken from reference TRBV5-8 and TRBJ1-4, is EAGVTQSPTHLIKTRGQQATLRCSPISGHTSVYWYQQALGLGLQFLLWYDEGEERNRGNFPPRFSGRQFPNYSSELNVNALELEDSALYLCASSLAGSNEKLFFGSGTQLSVL.

This clone showed up just a few times. DNA for the CDR3: TGCGCCAGCTCACAGGGTGGCACCGGGGAGCTGTTTTTT. Residues: CASSQGGTGELFF. This rearrangement joins TRBV4-1 to TRBJ2-2; a weak D match, TRBD1 (6 bases). The CDR3 has 13 amino acids. Looked up from germline, CDR1 is MGHRA and CDR2 is YSYEKL. V lost 8 bases, J lost 4 bases, and 11 bases lay in between.

Details on this clone: This sequence is one base from a far larger clone and is likely a read error. Other DNA sequences from this sample encode an identical CDR3 as well. V usage is TRBV2 and J usage is TRBJ2-7; 7 nucleotides line up with TRBD1. Germline V gives CDR1 SNHLY, CDR2 FYNNEI. The length of the CDR3 is 13 residues. This CDR3 reads CASSDPDRVEQYF. The DNA for the CDR3 is TGTGCCAGCAGTGACCCCGACAGGGTGGAGCAATACTTC.

The genes are TRBV6-5 and TRBJ2-7, with unresolved D. Trimming removed 6 bases at V and 2 bases at J, with 8 bases between. The germline gives CDR1 MNHEY, CDR2 SVGAGI. This CDR3 comprises 12 residues. The CDR3 region is CASSLPPYEQYF. CDR3 nucleotide sequence: TGTGCCAGCAGCCTACCCCCCTACGAGCAGTACTTC.

This clone came up a few times. The chain links TRBV10-1 to TRBJ2-2; tentative D call: TRBD2 (6 bases). Germline CDR1 is WNHNN and CDR2 is SYGVQD (reference sequence). Trimming shortened V by 6 bases and J by 6 bases, and 17 bases separated the two germline ends. There are 15 residues in the CDR3. The CDR3 is CASSATGVKAGELFF. Here the CDR3 DNA reads TGCGCCAGCAGCGCCACGGGGGTGAAGGCCGGGGAGCTGTTTTTT.

In this sample, this clone is large. The chain links TRBV18 to TRBJ1-2; TRBD1 matches at 9 bases. V trimming: 5 bases; J trimming: 6 bases; junction bases outside the gene matches: 10. CDR1 and CDR2 from the germline V gene are KGHSH and LQKENI. CDR3 length: 15 residues. CDR3: CASSSGTGIGDGYTF. The DNA for the CDR3 is TGTGCCAGCTCATCCGGGACAGGGATTGGGGATGGCTACACCTTC.